The clone carrying this T cell receptor beta chain was detected a few times. Its target is unknown. The data stem from a study of blood T cells in healthy people across ages. With a J-beta primer mix and a sample-barcoded 5' primer, a second PCR ran about 6 to 11 cycles. One entry per CDR3 protein, called by TCRdb with MiXCR from the 5' RACE reads. The sample lists about 800,000 distinct CDR3 sequences; more than 20% were seen once. The study's findings and limits: Higher diversity, along with more naive CD4+ cells, distinguished long-lived donors from aged donors. Diversity estimates from one million T cells were considered underestimates.

The V gene's germline CDR1 is MGHRA and CDR2 YSYEKL. The CDR3 is 16 residues long. These data also formed part of another study, on T cells of mothers and their children. From that paper: For cDNA synthesis, the complete extracted RNA was used (about 1.4 ug per 15 ul). The analysis detected no persistent microchimeric T cell clones.

The V gene is TRBV4-1, the J gene TRBJ2-5; D uncertain. The DNA end is more similar to TRBJ2-7, so the J call may be wrong. Sequencing used blood. The TCR originated in a boy aged 5-17 years in good health. Here the CDR3 reads CASSQDSDRLSYEQYF. For the CDR3, the DNA is TGCGCCAGCAGCCAAGATTCGGATAGACTCTCCTACGAGCAGTACTTC.